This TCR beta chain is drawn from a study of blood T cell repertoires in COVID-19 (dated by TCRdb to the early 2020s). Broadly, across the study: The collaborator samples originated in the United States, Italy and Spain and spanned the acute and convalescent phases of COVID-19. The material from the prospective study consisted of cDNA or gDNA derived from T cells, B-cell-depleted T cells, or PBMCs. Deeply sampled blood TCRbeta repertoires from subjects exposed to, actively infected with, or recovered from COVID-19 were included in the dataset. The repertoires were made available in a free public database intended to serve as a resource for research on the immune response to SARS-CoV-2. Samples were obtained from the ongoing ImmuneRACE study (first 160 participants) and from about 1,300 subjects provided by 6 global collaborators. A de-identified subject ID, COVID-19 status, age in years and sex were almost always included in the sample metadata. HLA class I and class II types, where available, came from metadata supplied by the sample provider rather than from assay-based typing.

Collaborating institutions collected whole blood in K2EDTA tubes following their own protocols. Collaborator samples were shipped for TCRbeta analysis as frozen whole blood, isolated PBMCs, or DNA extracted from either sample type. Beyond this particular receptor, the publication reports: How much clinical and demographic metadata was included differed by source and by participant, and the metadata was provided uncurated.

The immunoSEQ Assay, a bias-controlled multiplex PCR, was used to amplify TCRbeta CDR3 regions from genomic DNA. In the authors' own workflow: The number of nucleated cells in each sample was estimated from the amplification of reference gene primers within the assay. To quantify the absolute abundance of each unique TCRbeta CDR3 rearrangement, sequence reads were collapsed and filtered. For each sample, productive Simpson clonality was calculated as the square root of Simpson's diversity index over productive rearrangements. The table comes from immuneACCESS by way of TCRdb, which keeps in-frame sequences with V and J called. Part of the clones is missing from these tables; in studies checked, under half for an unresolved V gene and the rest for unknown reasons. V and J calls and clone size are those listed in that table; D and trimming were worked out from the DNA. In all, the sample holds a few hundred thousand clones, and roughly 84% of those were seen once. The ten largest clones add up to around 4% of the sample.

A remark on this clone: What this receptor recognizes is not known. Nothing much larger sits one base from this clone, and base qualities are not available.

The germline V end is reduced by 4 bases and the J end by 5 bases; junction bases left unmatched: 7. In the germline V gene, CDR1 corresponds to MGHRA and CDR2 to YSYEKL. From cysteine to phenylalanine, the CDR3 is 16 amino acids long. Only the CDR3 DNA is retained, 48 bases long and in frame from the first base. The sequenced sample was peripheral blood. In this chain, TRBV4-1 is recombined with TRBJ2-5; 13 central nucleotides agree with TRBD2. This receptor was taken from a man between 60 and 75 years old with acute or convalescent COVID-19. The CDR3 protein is CASSPTSGGARETQYF. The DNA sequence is TGCGCCAGCAGCCCTACTAGCGGGGGGGCCCGTGAGACCCAGTACTTC.